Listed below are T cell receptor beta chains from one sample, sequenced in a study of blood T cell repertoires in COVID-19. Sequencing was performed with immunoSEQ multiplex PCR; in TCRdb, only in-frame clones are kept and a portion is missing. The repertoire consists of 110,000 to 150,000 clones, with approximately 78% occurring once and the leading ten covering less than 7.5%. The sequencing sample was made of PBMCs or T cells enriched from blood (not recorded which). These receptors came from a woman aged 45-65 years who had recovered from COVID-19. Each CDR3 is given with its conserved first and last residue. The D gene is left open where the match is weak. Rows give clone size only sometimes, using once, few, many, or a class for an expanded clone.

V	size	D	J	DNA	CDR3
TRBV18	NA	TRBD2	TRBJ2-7	TGTGCCAGCTCTCACAGCGGGGGGTACGAGCAGTACTTC	CASSHSGGYEQYF
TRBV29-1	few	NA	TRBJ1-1	TGCAGCGTCCGTAAGCTGCCGATTGAAGCTTTCTTT	CSVRKLPIEAFF
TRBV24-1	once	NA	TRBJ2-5	TGTGCCACCAGTGACCCCGGGGCAGGGGATTGGAGGGAGACCCAGTACTTC	CATSDPGAGDWRETQYF
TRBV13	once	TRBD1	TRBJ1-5	TGTGCCAGCAGCATGGGGACAGGGGGGGATCAGCCCCAGCATTTT	CASSMGTGGDQPQHF
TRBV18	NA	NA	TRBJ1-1	TGTGCCAGCTCACCGGGGGCAGCAAACACTGAAGCTTTCTTT	CASSPGAANTEAFF
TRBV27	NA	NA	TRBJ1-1	TGTGCCAGCAGTGATGGGAGTCGGAACACTGAAGCTTTCTTT	CASSDGSRNTEAFF
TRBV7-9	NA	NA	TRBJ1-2	TGTGCCAGCAGCCGGACAGACAGCCCTAATGGCTACACCTTC	CASSRTDSPNGYTF
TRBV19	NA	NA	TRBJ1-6	TGTGCCACCGCGGCGGGTAGGGCCCAGCGGTCACCCCTCCACTTT	CATAAGRAQRSPLHF
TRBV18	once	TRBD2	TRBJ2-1	TGTGCCAGCTCACCACCCGGGACTAGCGGGGGGGCCGAAGAGCAGTTCTTC	CASSPPGTSGGAEEQFF
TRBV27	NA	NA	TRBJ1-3	TGTGCCAGCAGTTTCAACAGCCTCGGAAACACCATATATTTT	CASSFNSLGNTIYF
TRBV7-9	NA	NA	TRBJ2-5	TGTGCCAGCAGCCCTAACGATTTAGAGACCCAGTACTTC	CASSPNDLETQYF
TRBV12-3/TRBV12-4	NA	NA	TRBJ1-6	TGTGCCAGCAGTTTCCAGGGGAATTCACCCCTCCACTTT	CASSFQGNSPLHF
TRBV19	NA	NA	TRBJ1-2	TGTGCCAGTAGTATTGGGAGAAACTATGGCTACACCTTC	CASSIGRNYGYTF
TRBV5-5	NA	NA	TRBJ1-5	TGTGCCAGCAACTTGCGGGGGTTGAGCAATCAGCCCCAGCATTTT	CASNLRGLSNQPQHF
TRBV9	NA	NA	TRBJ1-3	TGTGCCAGCAGCGTAGAACTCCGTCAGGGCAGCTCTGGAAACACCATATATTTT	CASSVELRQGSSGNTIYF
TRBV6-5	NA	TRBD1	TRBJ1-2	TGTGCCAGCTCGATGCAACAGGGGAAAGGCTACACCTTC	CASSMQQGKGYTF
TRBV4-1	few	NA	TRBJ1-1	TGCGCCAGCAGACTAACACGGAACACTGAAGCTTTCTTT	CASRLTRNTEAFF
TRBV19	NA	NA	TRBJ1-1	TGTGCCAGTAGGTGGGGGCGAGACACTGAAGCTTTCTTT	CASRWGRDTEAFF
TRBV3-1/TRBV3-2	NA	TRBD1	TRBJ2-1	TGTGCCAGCAGCCGGGGGGACAGGGCAGGAAATGAGCAGTTCTTC	CASSRGDRAGNEQFF
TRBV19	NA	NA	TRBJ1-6	TGTGCCAGTAATCCTGACTACTATAATTCACCCCTCCACTTT	CASNPDYYNSPLHF
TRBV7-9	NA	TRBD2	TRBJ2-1	TGTGCCAGCAGCTCGGGACTAGCGGGGGGGCGCCAGTTCTTC	CASSSGLAGGRQFF
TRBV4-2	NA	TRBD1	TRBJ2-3	TGTGCCAGCAGCCAAGATTTTGACAGGGTGGGCACAGATACGCAGTATTTT	CASSQDFDRVGTDTQYF
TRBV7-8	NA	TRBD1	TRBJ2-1	TGTGCCAGCACGACCGGGACAGGGGATAAAAATGAGCAGTTCTTC	CASTTGTGDKNEQFF
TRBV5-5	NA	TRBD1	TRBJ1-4	TGTGCCAGCAACGACAGGGGGACTAATGAAAAACTGTTTTTT	CASNDRGTNEKLFF
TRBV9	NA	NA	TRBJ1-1	TGTGCCAGCAGCGTTAGTGGCACTGAAGCTTTCTTT	CASSVSGTEAFF
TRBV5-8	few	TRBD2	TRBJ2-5	TGTGCCAGCAGCTTAGAGCGGGGGAATCGTAAAGAGACCCAGTACTTC	CASSLERGNRKETQYF
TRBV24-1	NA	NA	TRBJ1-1	TGTGCCACCAGTGACAAGGGACACCCTGAAGCTTTCTTT	CATSDKGHPEAFF
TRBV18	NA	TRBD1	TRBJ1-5	TGTGCCAGCTCACTAGCATTAGACAGGGGGCCCAATCAGCCCCAGCATTTT	CASSLALDRGPNQPQHF
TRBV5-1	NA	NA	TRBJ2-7	TGCGCCAGCAGCCCACTTAGTTCATACGAGCAGTACTTC	CASSPLSSYEQYF
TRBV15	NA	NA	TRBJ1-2	TGTGCCACCAACCTAGGCGGCGTCAATGGCTACACCTTC	CATNLGGVNGYTF
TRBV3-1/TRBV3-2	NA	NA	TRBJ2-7	TGTGCCAGCAGCCAAGCCCATTCCTACGAGCAGTACTTC	CASSQAHSYEQYF
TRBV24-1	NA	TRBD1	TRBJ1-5	TGTGCCACCAGTGATTCCGGGACAGGGGGCCAGCCCCAGCATTTT	CATSDSGTGGQPQHF
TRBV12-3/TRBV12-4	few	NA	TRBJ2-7	TGTGCCAGCAGTTTAGGGCTCGAGCAGTACTTC	CASSLGLEQYF
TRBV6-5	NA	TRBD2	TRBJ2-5	TGTGCCAGCAGTTACTCGGGAGCGGGGGGGCTTGAGACCCAGTACTTC	CASSYSGAGGLETQYF
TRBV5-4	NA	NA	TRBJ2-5	TGTGCCAGCAGCGACGCGCGGACAGCGCTTCAAGAGACCCAGTACTTC	CASSDARTALQETQYF
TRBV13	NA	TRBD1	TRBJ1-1	TGTGCCAGCAGCTTAGCCCAGGGGGCGACTGAAGCTTTCTTT	CASSLAQGATEAFF
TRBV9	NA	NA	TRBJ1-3	TGTGCCAGCAGCGTAGGGAGGGAGGCTGGAAACACCATATATTTT	CASSVGREAGNTIYF
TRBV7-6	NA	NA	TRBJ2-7	TGTGCCAGCAGCTTATCAGTCACCTACGAGCAGTACTTC	CASSLSVTYEQYF
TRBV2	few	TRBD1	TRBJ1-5	TGTGCCAGCAGTTCAGACAGGGACAGGGTTCAGCCCCAGCATTTT	CASSSDRDRVQPQHF
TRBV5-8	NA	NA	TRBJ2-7	TGTGCCAGCAGCTCAGGGGTCGTCTACGAGCAGTACTTC	CASSSGVVYEQYF
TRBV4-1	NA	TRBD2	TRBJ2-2	TGCGCCAGTTTAGGGACTAGCGGGGGCCCCACCAACACCGGGGAGCTGTTTTTT	CASLGTSGGPTNTGELFF